Listed below are T cell receptor beta chains from one sample, sequenced in a study of early T cells in non-severe SARS-CoV-2 infection. MiXCR was run by TCRdb on the 5' RACE reads, yielding one entry per CDR3 protein. The sample lists around 81,000 distinct CDR3 sequences, 11% to 15% occurring once. The sample taken for sequencing was whole blood. The origin of the receptors is an adult who was a healthcare worker with PCR-confirmed SARS-CoV-2 infection or an uninfected control (not recorded which). Each CDR3 is given with its conserved first and last residue. D genes are given only for firm matches.

D gene	J gene	V gene	CDR3 protein
TRBD1	TRBJ2-7	TRBV7-2	CASSARDRAAYEQYF
.	TRBJ2-5	TRBV29-1	CSVKGGPLETQYF
TRBD1	TRBJ2-3	TRBV19	CASTGTAQTGTQYF
.	TRBJ1-1	TRBV9	CASSPRPLEEAFF
.	TRBJ2-1	TRBV28	CASRETSGRNEQFF
.	TRBJ1-1	TRBV10-2	CASSWMNTEAFF
.	TRBJ1-6	TRBV14	CASSQDPSLLHF
.	TRBJ1-6	TRBV4-1	CASSQEYPLGHNSPLHF
TRBD1	TRBJ2-1	TRBV29-1	CSVGQGTYNEQFF
.	TRBJ1-6	TRBV6-5	CASSYWTDSPLHF